This entry lists 17 T cell receptor beta chains sequenced from one sample in a study of graft-versus-host responses after intestinal transplantation (dated by TCRdb to the early 2020s). According to the study, the label for this sample's time point signals: cells obtained before transplantation from donor or recipient. Their specific antigens are unknown. Libraries were built with the immunoSEQ multiplex PCR assay. The table was pulled from immuneACCESS by TCRdb, which kept in-frame rearrangements only. Such tables lose some clones; where checked, under half of the loss comes from unresolved V genes, and the rest has no known cause. The sample table contains tens of thousands of clones; only one count was recorded for 80% to 95% of them. 7.6% of the sample is in the top ten clones. This material consisted of unstimulated CD8+ T cells sorted from spleen or lymph node cells, taken before transplant. The receptors were sampled from a human donor who was the organ donor for an intestinal transplant.

This sequence joins TRBV29-1 and TRBJ2-1; TRBD2 aligns across 7 bases. There are 14 residues in the CDR3. Unmatched junction bases numbered 1, after V lost 0 bases and J lost 2 bases. Germline V gene data show CDR1 as SQVTM and CDR2 as ANQGSEA. The CDR3 here is CSVEDGRPYNEQFF. The CDR3 DNA reads as TGCAGCGTTGAAGACGGGAGGCCCTACAATGAGCAGTTCTTC.

The genes are TRBV5-6 and TRBJ2-1, with 7 bases aligning to TRBD1. The CDR3 length is 18 residues. J gave up 2 bases and V 0 bases, and 11 bases lay outside the gene matches. The germline CDR1 and CDR2 sequences are SGHDT and YYEEEE. The chain's CDR3 is CASSLDTGAAPPYNEQFF. The DNA of the CDR3 is TGTGCCAGCAGCTTGGACACAGGGGCCGCCCCACCCTACAATGAGCAGTTCTTC.

V and J are TRBV6-6 and TRBJ2-3; unclear D gene. V shed 8 bases and J shed 2 bases, with 11 bases lying between them. CDR3 length: 13 residues. Germline V gene data show CDR1 as MNHNY and CDR2 as SVGAGI (reference sequence). This chain's CDR3 is CASVASLTDTQYF. The CDR3 bases are TGTGCCAGCGTAGCTTCCCTCACAGATACGCAGTATTTT.

The chain has TRBV19 and TRBJ2-7, with 8 nucleotides matching TRBD2. The CDR3 spans 15 residues. V lost 7 bases to trimming and J lost 5 bases; unmatched junction nucleotides: 13. The V gene's germline CDR1 is LNHDA and CDR2 SQIVND (reference sequence). The CDR3 protein is CASNGGAGVPNEQYF. The CDR3 coding sequence is TGTGCCAGTAACGGAGGAGCGGGAGTCCCCAACGAGCAGTACTTC.

This chain links TRBV27 with TRBJ1-5; D is unclear. Germline V CDR1 and CDR2: MNHEY, SMNVEV (reference sequence). Trimming pared 5 bases from V and 1 base from J, leaving 21 bases between. There are 18 residues in the CDR3. The CDR3 loop is CASSPAPEYQESNQPQHF. The CDR3 nucleotides are TGTGCCAGCAGTCCCGCCCCCGAGTACCAGGAGAGCAATCAGCCCCAGCATTTT.

In regard to this clone: At one boundary the junction diverges from the germline segment, which might be a read error. The J gene is TRBJ2-7, the V gene TRBV6-5; D is perhaps TRBD2 (6 bases). The CDR3 is made up of 11 amino acids. The germline V gene encodes CDR1 MNHEY and CDR2 SVGAGI. CDR3 coding DNA: TGTACCAGCAGTTACGGGAGCGAGCAGTACTTC. Encoded protein: CTSSYGSEQYF.

The V call is TRBV5-1, the J call TRBJ2-7; weak D call: TRBD2 (6 bases). CDR3 length equals 11 residues. With 4 bases removed from V and 5 bases from J, the gap between germline ends came to 7 bases. The V gene's germline CDR1 is SGHRS and CDR2 YFSETQ. The CDR3 DNA reads as TGCGCCAGCAGCCCGGGGGACGAGCAGTACTTC. Translated, it gives CASSPGDEQYF.

The chain links TRBV12-5 to TRBJ2-1, with D unresolved. Trimming took 5 bases from V and 5 from J, leaving 10 bases between them. The CDR3 is 13 amino acids. Germline CDR1 reads LGHNT; CDR2 reads FRNRAP. CDR3 loop: CASGPPLHNEQFF. CDR3 DNA sequence: TGTGCTAGTGGTCCCCCCCTCCACAATGAGCAGTTCTTC. The full variable domain, its missing parts supplied by reference TRBV12-5 and TRBJ2-1, is DARVTQTPRHKVTEMGQEVTMRCQPILGHNTVFWYRQTMMQGLELLAYFRNRAPLDDSGMPKDRFSAEMPDATLATLKIQPSEPRDSAVYFCASGPPLHNEQFFGPGTRLTVL.

The chain is built from TRBV6-1 and TRBJ2-2, with D perhaps matching TRBD2 (6 bases). Germline CDR1 reads MNHNS; CDR2 reads SASEGT. V lost 4 bases and J lost 3, with 9 bases in between. This CDR3 has 14 residues. CDR3 in amino acids: CASSVSGDTGELFF. The CDR3 DNA sequence: TGTGCCAGCAGTGTTAGCGGTGACACCGGGGAGCTGTTTTTT.

The chain is built from TRBV6-1 and TRBJ1-2, with TRBD1 identical over 7 bases. Losses at the gene ends were 8 bases for V and 7 bases for J; bases not matched to a gene: 7. The germline V gene encodes CDR1 MNHNS and CDR2 SASEGT. CDR3 length: 12 residues. The CDR3, as DNA: TGTGCCAGCGGGGACAGTCCTCTTGGCTACACCTTC. It is translated as CASGDSPLGYTF.

This chain joins TRBV4-1 and TRBJ2-2; 9 nucleotides align to TRBD2. CDR1 is MGHRA and CDR2 is YSYEKL in the germline V gene. V lost 8 bases to trimming and J lost 0 bases; unmatched junction nucleotides: 1. The CDR3 sequence is 14 residues long. CDR3 region: CASQRGANTGELFF. The CDR3 region has the DNA TGCGCCAGCCAGCGGGGGGCGAACACCGGGGAGCTGTTTTTT.

The genes are TRBV5-4 and TRBJ2-1; 10 nucleotides line up with TRBD1. The CDR3 totals 13 residues. With 9 bases clipped from V and 8 bases from J, the junction kept 8 bases outside the gene matches. Per the germline V gene, CDR1 is SGHNT and CDR2 is YYREEE (reference sequence). The CDR3 nucleotides read TGTGCCACCGCCGGGACAGGGGTTGATGAGCAGTTCTTC. Encoded protein: CATAGTGVDEQFF.

V and J are TRBV4-1 and TRBJ1-4, with 10 nucleotides matching TRBD1. This CDR3 has 14 residues. CDR1 and CDR2 from the germline V gene are MGHRA and YSYEKL. The junction had 2 bases not matched to a gene; V was cut back by 3 bases and J by 7 bases. The CDR3 nucleotides are TGCGCCAGCAGCCAGGACAGGGGGAGTGAAAAACTGTTTTTT. It is translated as CASSQDRGSEKLFF.

The chain joins TRBV19 to TRBJ1-1; a possible D gene is TRBD1 (5 bases). V gave up 4 bases and J gave up 3 bases, with 12 bases separating them. CDR1 is LNHDA and CDR2 is SQIVND in the germline V gene (reference sequence). The CDR3 length is 14 residues. This chain's CDR3 is CASSTLGLYTEAFF. DNA of the CDR3: TGTGCCAGTAGTACCCTGGGACTTTACACTGAAGCTTTCTTT. Together with reference TRBV19 and TRBJ1-1, the CDR3 gives the full variable domain: DGGITQSPKYLFRKEGQNVTLSCEQNLNHDAMYWYRQDPGQGLRLIYYSQIVNDFQKGDIAEGYSVSREKKESFPLTVTSAQKNPTAFYLCASSTLGLYTEAFFGQGTRLTVV.

V is TRBV6-1 and J is TRBJ1-1; maybe TRBD1 (6 bases). Germline lookup yields CDR1 MNHNS and CDR2 SASEGT. V lost 1 base, J lost 5 bases, and 14 bases lay in between. The length of the CDR3 is 15 residues. The DNA for the CDR3 is TGTGCCAGCAGTGAAGTCGTTTGGGGGCGTACTGAAGCTTTCTTT. This sequence encodes CASSEVVWGRTEAFF.

This clone came up once. The chain couples TRBV11-2 to TRBJ2-1, with 10 nucleotides matching TRBD2. The germline gives CDR1 SGHAT, CDR2 FQNNGV. V gave up 1 base and J gave up 8 bases; unmatched junction bases: 5. The CDR3 totals 15 residues. This CDR3 is CASSLGASGSDEQFF. The DNA of the CDR3 is TGTGCCAGCAGCTTAGGAGCTAGCGGGAGTGATGAGCAGTTCTTC.

The CDR3 DNA reads TGTGCCAGCAGCTTGGGCCGGAGAGGGTATGGGAGCAATCAGCCCCAGCATTTT. Translating gives CASSLGRRGYGSNQPQHF. The J gene is TRBJ1-5, the V gene TRBV5-5; D not resolved. V was pared by 0 bases and J by 1 base, with 17 bases between. The CDR3 sequence is 18 residues long. Germline assignment: CDR1 SGHKS and CDR2 YYEKEE (reference sequence).